The next 27 T cell receptor beta chains were all read from a single sample in a study of cytomegalovirus exposure and HLA in healthy donors. Primers for the PCR totalled 60 Vbeta and 13 Jbeta. Produced via immunoSEQ multiplex PCR; TCRdb's table is partial and in-frame only. Altogether roughly 150,000 clones are present, around 73% being singletons, with the ten largest covering about 1.5%. The sample was PBMCs. The receptors were sampled from a male donor in good health and CMV-seronegative.

The chain employs TRBV4-3 and TRBJ1-1, with TRBD1 identical over 8 bases. V lost 3 bases and J lost 0; bases outside the gene matches: 3. Germline values: CDR1 LGHNA, CDR2 YSLEER. This CDR3 has 15 amino acids. Here the CDR3 DNA reads TGCGCCAGCAGCCAGCAGGGGGCAGTGAACACTGAAGCTTTCTTT. It encodes CASSQQGAVNTEAFF.

The rearrangement uses TRBV27 and TRBJ2-5, with D perhaps TRBD1 (6 bases). The J call is in doubt because the DNA end fits TRBJ2-7 better. CDR1 and CDR2 from the germline V gene are MNHEY and SMNVEV (reference sequence). There are 13 residues in the CDR3. The CDR3 loop reads CASSSGHPYEQYF. The CDR3 DNA reads as TGTGCCAGCAGTTCGGGACACCCCTACGAGCAGTACTTC.

The rearrangement uses TRBV27 and TRBJ2-2, with TRBD2 matching over 7 bases. The CDR3 loop spans 15 amino acids. Trimming at V came to 2 bases and at J to 5 bases, leaving 5 bases not matched to a gene. Germline values: CDR1 MNHEY, CDR2 SMNVEV (reference sequence). CDR3 amino acids: CASSLHGGTTGELFF. The CDR3 region has the DNA TGTGCCAGCAGTTTACACGGGGGGACTACCGGGGAGCTGTTTTTT.

This clone was seen a single time. The V and J genes are TRBV29-1 and TRBJ1-4; TRBD1 is a possible D gene (6 bases). CDR3 size: 15 residues. The germline V gene has CDR1 SQVTM and CDR2 ANQGSEA. V lost 7 bases and J 6 bases, leaving 21 bases between the germline ends. The CDR3 is CSASTDITGYEKLFF. The CDR3 region has the DNA TGCAGCGCGTCCACAGATATAACAGGGTATGAAAAACTGTTTTTT.

The rearrangement uses TRBV11-2 and TRBJ1-1; 9 positions match TRBD1. CDR3 length equals 17 residues. V lost 6 bases, J lost 1 base, and 12 bases stayed unmatched. The germline V gene encodes CDR1 SGHAT and CDR2 FQNNGV. CDR3 nucleotides: TGTGCCAGCAGACAACCGGGACAGGGAGTAAGGAACACTGAAGCTTTCTTT. Residues: CASRQPGQGVRNTEAFF.

This chain links TRBV5-1 with TRBJ1-1, with 8 bases fitting TRBD1. CDR3 length: 15 residues. Per germline, CDR1 SGHRS and CDR2 YFSETQ. The V gene end was trimmed by 4 bases and the J gene end by 5 bases; junction bases not matched to a gene: 10. DNA of the CDR3: TGCGCCAGCAGCCCTCGGACAGGGATAGGGACTGAAGCTTTCTTT. Protein product: CASSPRTGIGTEAFF. Full variable domain (missing parts from reference TRBV5-1 and TRBJ1-1): KAGVTQTPRYLIKTRGQQVTLSCSPISGHRSVSWYQQTPGQGLQFLFEYFSETQRNKGNFPGRFSGRQFSNSRSEMNVSTLELGDSALYLCASSPRTGIGTEAFFGQGTRLTVV.

In its sample, this clone was seen a few times. CDR3 amino acids: CASSLGRGVSTDTQYF. CDR3 coding DNA: TGTGCCAGCAGTTTGGGGAGGGGGGTGAGCACAGATACGCAGTATTTT. The chain joins TRBV27 to TRBJ2-3, with a tentative D call TRBD2 (7 bases). V lost 3 bases, J lost 0 bases, and 13 bases lay in between. The CDR3 is 16 residues long. Germline CDR1 MNHEY, CDR2 SMNVEV (reference sequence).

J is TRBJ1-5 and V is TRBV5-1, with a tentative D call TRBD1 (5 bases). In germline, CDR1 is SGHRS, CDR2 YFSETQ. This CDR3 is 16 amino acids long. V was shortened by 4 bases and J by 2 bases, with 16 bases between the two germline ends. The CDR3 DNA follows: TGCGCCAGCAGCCCCTTGGGGCCGAGCGGCAATCAGCCCCAGCATTTT. It translates to CASSPLGPSGNQPQHF. The complete variable domain, with remaining parts taken from reference TRBV5-1 and TRBJ1-5, reads KAGVTQTPRYLIKTRGQQVTLSCSPISGHRSVSWYQQTPGQGLQFLFEYFSETQRNKGNFPGRFSGRQFSNSRSEMNVSTLELGDSALYLCASSPLGPSGNQPQHFGDGTRLSIL.

This clone was seen a few times. This chain connects TRBV28 to TRBJ1-1, with a tentative D call TRBD1 (6 bases). The CDR3 extends over 15 amino acids. Trimming stripped 4 bases from V and 5 bases from J, with 17 bases between. CDR1 is MDHEN, CDR2 SYDVKM, per germline. As DNA, the CDR3 is TGTGCCAGCAGTTGGGGAGGGGGGGCCGGAACTGAAGCTTTCTTT. This sequence encodes CASSWGGGAGTEAFF.

This sequence joins TRBV11-3 and TRBJ1-1; D is unresolved. Germline V gene lookup returns CDR1 SGHNT and CDR2 YENEEA. The CDR3 spans 13 residues. Trimming removed 5 bases at V and 4 bases at J, with 11 bases between. The DNA of the CDR3 is TGTGCCAGCAGCGCCCGGGTCGGCACTGAAGCTTTCTTT. It translates to CASSARVGTEAFF. Using reference TRBV11-3 and TRBJ1-1 for the parts outside the CDR3, the full variable domain is EAGVVQSPRYKIIEKKQPVAFWCNPISGHNTLYWYLQNLGQGPELLIRYENEEAVDDSQLPKDRFSAERLKGVDSTLKIQPAELGDSAVYLCASSARVGTEAFFGQGTRLTVV.

The CDR3 DNA reads TGCGCCAGCAGCCAAGAAAACCACGGGGATAATTCACCCCTCCACTTT. Its translation: CASSQENHGDNSPLHF. V usage is TRBV4-3 and J usage is TRBJ1-6, with no clear D. CDR3 length equals 16 residues. Trimming left V 0 bases short and J 5 bases short, with 11 bases between. The V gene's germline CDR1 is LGHNA and CDR2 YSLEER.

This sequence joins TRBV29-1 and TRBJ2-5, with 9 nucleotides matching TRBD1. The CDR3 is made up of 14 amino acids. V was pared by 6 bases and J by 5 bases, with 10 bases of the junction left unmatched. The germline V gene encodes CDR1 SQVTM and CDR2 ANQGSEA. Here the CDR3 reads CSVADHRGQETQYF. The CDR3, as DNA: TGCAGCGTGGCAGATCACAGGGGGCAGGAGACCCAGTACTTC.

The chain combines TRBV9 with TRBJ2-1, with D hard to call. V dropped 0 bases and J dropped 6 bases, with 7 bases sitting between them. In germline, CDR1 is SGDLS, CDR2 YYNGEE. The CDR3 length is 13 residues. For the CDR3, the DNA is TGTGCCAGCAGCGTAGGTCTAGTCAATGAGCAGTTCTTC. Translated: CASSVGLVNEQFF.

V usage is TRBV27 and J usage is TRBJ2-7, with 8 bases matching TRBD1. Germline assignment: CDR1 MNHEY and CDR2 SMNVEV (reference sequence). This CDR3 comprises 12 residues. V lost 7 bases to trimming and J lost 3 bases; unmatched junction nucleotides: 2. The CDR3 sequence is CASTDRDYEQYF. The CDR3 nucleotides are TGTGCCAGCACGGACAGGGACTACGAGCAGTACTTC.

The CDR3 reads CASSPNRGGEQYF. Written as DNA, the CDR3 is TGTGCCAGCTCACCCAACAGGGGCGGCGAGCAGTACTTC. The chain couples TRBV18 to TRBJ2-7, with 7 bases lining up with TRBD1. J gave up 6 bases and V 3 bases, and 5 bases lay outside the gene matches. Looked up from germline, CDR1 is KGHSH and CDR2 is LQKENI. CDR3 length: 13 residues. The full variable domain, with the rest looked up from reference TRBV18 and TRBJ2-7, is NAGVMQNPRHLVRRRGQEARLRCSPMKGHSHVYWYRQLPEEGLKFMVYLQKENIIDESGMPKERFSAEFPKEGPSILRIQQVVRGDSAAYFCASSPNRGGEQYFGPGTRLTVT.

Only a few counts were recorded for this clone. The chain recombines TRBV2 with TRBJ2-7; 10 nucleotides line up with TRBD2. Germline V gene data show CDR1 as SNHLY and CDR2 as FYNNEI. The junction had 6 bases not matched to a gene; V was cut back by 4 bases and J by 3 bases. The CDR3 consists of 15 residues. CDR3 sequence: CASSAFLAGGYEQYF. The CDR3, as DNA: TGTGCCAGCAGTGCTTTTTTAGCGGGGGGCTACGAGCAGTACTTC.

This sequence joins TRBV15 and TRBJ2-1, with 8 bases identical to TRBD2. The CDR3 contains 15 residues. Looked up from germline, CDR1 is LNHNV and CDR2 is YYDKDF (reference sequence). The J segment lost 9 bases and the V segment lost 5 bases, leaving 12 bases of the junction unmatched. The CDR3 DNA sequence: TGTGCCACCAGCGGGATCCAGCGGGAGCGGGGTGAGCAGTTCTTC. As protein: CATSGIQRERGEQFF.

V and J are TRBV19 and TRBJ2-1; TRBD2 matches at 11 bases. CDR3 length: 14 residues. CDR1 and CDR2 from the germline V gene are LNHDA and SQIVND (reference sequence). V dropped 3 bases and J dropped 10; count of bases not matched to a gene: 5. This CDR3 is CASSILAGGREQFF. Here the CDR3 DNA reads TGTGCCAGTAGTATCCTAGCGGGGGGCCGGGAGCAGTTCTTC.

The chain recombines TRBV7-2 with TRBJ2-7; TRBD2 might be the D (6 bases). Trimming took off 0 bases at V and 12 bases at J, with 15 bases between the two ends. The CDR3 runs 13 residues. Germline loops: CDR1 SGHTA, CDR2 FQGNSA. The CDR3, as DNA: TGTGCCAGCAGCTTAGCATCCGGGAGTGTTTGGTACTTC. Amino acid sequence: CASSLASGSVWYF.

This clone was seen only a few times. The chain recombines TRBV2 with TRBJ2-5; 8 nucleotides match TRBD1. The CDR3 sequence is 15 residues long. V was pared by 6 bases and J by 4 bases, with 10 bases of the junction left unmatched. Per the germline V gene, CDR1 is SNHLY and CDR2 is FYNNEI. The CDR3: CASREQGAMGETQYF. For the CDR3, the DNA is TGTGCCAGCAGGGAGCAGGGGGCAATGGGAGAGACCCAGTACTTC. Full variable domain (outside the CDR3, taken from reference TRBV2 and TRBJ2-5): EPEVTQTPSHQVTQMGQEVILRCVPISNHLYFYWYRQILGQKVEFLVSFYNNEISEKSEIFDDQFSVERPDGSNFTLKIRSTKLEDSAMYFCASREQGAMGETQYFGPGTRLLVL.

J is TRBJ1-3 and V is TRBV7-2, with D hard to call. CDR1 SGHTA and CDR2 FQGNSA come from the germline V gene. Trimming left V 5 bases short and J 4 bases short, with 15 bases between. This CDR3 is built from 15 residues. The CDR3 sequence is CASSPLVVPGNTIYF. CDR3 sequence (DNA): TGTGCCAGCAGCCCCCTAGTGGTCCCAGGAAACACCATATATTTT.

This chain connects TRBV13 to TRBJ2-7; 10 bases are shared with TRBD2. CDR3 length: 16 residues. The trim removed 4 bases at V and 2 bases at J, leaving 8 bases unmatched. The germline CDR1 and CDR2 sequences are PRHDT and FYEKMQ (reference sequence). In DNA form, the CDR3 reads TGTGCCAGCAGCTCCTACCTAGCGGGAGCCACCTACGAGCAGTACTTC. Translating gives CASSSYLAGATYEQYF.

V gene TRBV11-2 combines with J gene TRBJ2-2, with 7 positions matching TRBD1. V lost 5 bases and J lost 5; bases outside the gene matches: 5. CDR1 is SGHAT, CDR2 FQNNGV, per germline. CDR3 size: 14 residues. CDR3 DNA sequence: TGTGCCAGCAGCCGGGGACAGCCTACCGGGGAGCTGTTTTTT. This gives the protein CASSRGQPTGELFF.

J is TRBJ2-3 and V is TRBV27, with D perhaps TRBD2 (6 bases). V was pared by 6 bases and J by 4 bases, with 17 bases between. Germline V gives CDR1 MNHEY, CDR2 SMNVEV (reference sequence). The CDR3 covers 15 residues. The DNA for the CDR3 is TGTGCCAGCAGCCGGTCTAGCGTAAGTGCAGATACGCAGTATTTT. This encodes CASSRSSVSADTQYF.

Only a few counts were recorded for this clone. The chain joins TRBV6-1 to TRBJ1-1; D gene ambiguous. V was shortened by 4 bases and J by 0 bases, with 9 bases between the two germline ends. Per the germline V gene, CDR1 is MNHNS and CDR2 is SASEGT. The CDR3 extends over 14 amino acids. The CDR3 nucleotides read TGTGCCAGCAGTGGAGCGACAATGAACACTGAAGCTTTCTTT. The encoded protein is CASSGATMNTEAFF.

This clone was recorded once. The gene calls are TRBV19 and TRBJ1-5; 11 positions agree with TRBD1. This CDR3 is 17 amino acids long. V lost 2 bases to trimming and J lost 4 bases; unmatched junction nucleotides: 7. Germline assignment: CDR1 LNHDA and CDR2 SQIVND (reference sequence). CDR3: CASSIRGQGARNQPQHF. The DNA for the CDR3 is TGTGCCAGTAGTATACGAGGACAGGGGGCGCGAAATCAGCCCCAGCATTTT.

This clone was seen only a few times. This chain connects TRBV5-4 to TRBJ2-3, with TRBD2 matching 7 bases. CDR1 is SGHNT and CDR2 is YYREEE in the germline V gene (reference sequence). There are 17 residues in the CDR3. With 0 bases clipped from V and 0 bases from J, the junction kept 7 bases outside the gene matches. CDR3 amino acids: CASSLDNLAASTDTQYF. CDR3 DNA sequence: TGTGCCAGCAGCTTGGACAACCTAGCGGCTAGCACAGATACGCAGTATTTT.